Listed below are T cell receptor beta chains from one sample, sequenced in a study of OX40 agonist ivuxolimab in advanced cancers. The table came from immunoSEQ multiplex PCR; TCRdb's copy has only in-frame clones and leaves some out. The sample carries 60,000 to 90,000 clones, about nine tenths recorded once. Sequenced here: CD4+ or CD8+ T cells sorted from blood, sampled in a trial of the OX40 agonist ivuxolimab. These receptors were collected from an adult with an advanced solid tumor such as melanoma, head and neck, liver or kidney cancer. Each CDR3 is given with its conserved first and last residue. A D gene is named only where the DNA matches it firmly. Size is stated for part of the rows, as once, few or many counts, or as a class when the clone is expanded.

j_call d_call v_call clone_size cdr3_nt cdr3_aa
TRBJ2-7 TRBD2 TRBV5-1 . TGCGCCAGCAGAGTTGGACTAGCGGGAGAGTACGAGCAGTACTTC CASRVGLAGEYEQYF
TRBJ2-1 . TRBV6-1 . TGTGCCAGCACCGGGCTCTCCTACAATGAGCAGTTCTTC CASTGLSYNEQFF
TRBJ2-7 TRBD1 TRBV7-2 . TGTGCCAGCAGCTTAGTTTGGACAGGGGAAAACGAGCAGTACTTC CASSLVWTGENEQYF
TRBJ2-5 . TRBV5-1 . TGCGCCAGCAGCATGACAGCCCAAGAGACCCAGTACTTC CASSMTAQETQYF
TRBJ2-5 . TRBV9 once TGTGCCAGCAGCAAAGGCCCCGGAGAGACCCAGTACTTC CASSKGPGETQYF
TRBJ2-7 . TRBV6-1 once TGTGCCAGCAGGCCCCGGGGGACCTACTACTACGAGCAGTACTTC CASRPRGTYYYEQYF
TRBJ2-5 TRBD2 TRBV2 . TGTGCCAGTCACAGCGGGGCCCAAGAGACCCAGTACTTC CASHSGAQETQYF
TRBJ2-1 . TRBV14 . TGTGCCAGCAGCCGACCCCTCAATGAGCAGTTCTTC CASSRPLNEQFF
TRBJ2-1 TRBD2 TRBV5-4 once TGTGCCAGCAGCAGGGGACTAGCGGGCTCCTCCTACAATGAGCAGTTCTTC CASSRGLAGSSYNEQFF
TRBJ2-1 . TRBV13 . TGTGCCAGCAGCTTAGGCCGGGACTCCTACAATGAGCAGTTCTTC CASSLGRDSYNEQFF
TRBJ1-2 . TRBV7-2 . TGTGCCAGCAGCTTAGCGAGAGGGGACTATGGCTACACCTTC CASSLARGDYGYTF
TRBJ2-3 . TRBV29-1 . TGCAGCGTGGGAGACTGGATCACAGATACGCAGTATTTT CSVGDWITDTQYF
TRBJ1-2 . TRBV5-1 . TGCGCCAGCAGCTTGGAGGGGCCGCGAAACTATGGCTACACCTTC CASSLEGPRNYGYTF
TRBJ1-6 . TRBV5-1 . TGCGCCAGCAGCTTGGTCGGGGTGGTTAATTCACCCCTCCACTTT CASSLVGVVNSPLHF
TRBJ1-2 . TRBV14 . TGTGCCAGCAGCCAAGTTTTAGGGGCAGCTAACTATGGCTACACCTTC CASSQVLGAANYGYTF
TRBJ2-1 . TRBV7-6 . TGTGCCAGCAGCTTAGACGGGCCTTACAATGAGCAGTTCTTC CASSLDGPYNEQFF
TRBJ2-2 TRBD1 TRBV18 . TGTGCCAGCTCACCACGGGAACCGGGACAGGGGGCCGGGGAGCTGTTTTTT CASSPREPGQGAGELFF
TRBJ1-1 . TRBV5-1 . TGCGCCAGCACTCCCGGGGCTCGTGGCACTGAAGCTTTCTTT CASTPGARGTEAFF
TRBJ2-7 . TRBV7-8 . TGTGCCAGCAGCTACCGGGACTCCGCCTACGGGCAGTACTTC CASSYRDSAYGQYF
TRBJ2-3 . TRBV7-2 . TGTGCCAGCAGCTTACGGGCAGGGGTGGATACGCAGTATTTT CASSLRAGVDTQYF
TRBJ1-1 . TRBV7-9 . TGTGCCAGCAGCTTAGCCACAGTAACCACTGAAGCTTTCTTT CASSLATVTTEAFF
TRBJ1-2 . TRBV6-6 . TGTGCCAGCAGTTACTCGTCAGGGGAGGAGGGCTACACCTTC CASSYSSGEEGYTF
TRBJ2-7 TRBD1 TRBV7-2 . TGTGCCAGCAGCTTATCCAGACAGGGTATTAGGAACGAGCAGTACTTC CASSLSRQGIRNEQYF
TRBJ2-7 . TRBV9 . TGTGCCAGCAGCGGACCAACAGCACCCTACGAGCAGTACTTC CASSGPTAPYEQYF
TRBJ2-7 . TRBV11-2 . TGTGCCAGCAGCTTAGGCCCAGGTTACGAGCAGTACTTC CASSLGPGYEQYF
TRBJ2-1 . TRBV10-3 . TGTGCCATCAGTGGTGGCGGGAACAACAATGAGCAGTTCTTC CAISGGGNNNEQFF
TRBJ1-2 . TRBV7-9 few TGTGCCAGCAGCTTGTCAGACTATGGCTACACCTTC CASSLSDYGYTF
TRBJ2-3 . TRBV2 . TGTGCCAGCAGTGGACAGAGCACAGATACGCAGTATTTT CASSGQSTDTQYF
TRBJ2-7 TRBD2 TRBV10-2 . TGCGCCAGCCATAGCGGGAGGTCTTATGAGCAGTACTTC CASHSGRSYEQYF
TRBJ2-1 TRBD2 TRBV9 . TGTGCCAGCAGCCGGGGGACTAGCGCGGACAATGAGCAGTTCTTC CASSRGTSADNEQFF
TRBJ2-2 . TRBV18 . TGTGCCAGCTCACCGGTCTGGCAGGGGAACACCGGGGAGCTGTTTTTT CASSPVWQGNTGELFF
TRBJ2-5 . TRBV14 . TGTGCCAGCAGCCAAATGACCCAAGAGACCCAGTACTTC CASSQMTQETQYF
TRBJ2-3 . TRBV7-9 . TGTGCCAGCAGCAACCAGGGGCCTAGCACAGATACGCAGTATTTT CASSNQGPSTDTQYF
TRBJ2-5 TRBD1 TRBV5-4 . TGTGCCAGCAGCTTGGACAGGGGGCGCGAAGAGACCCAGTACTTC CASSLDRGREETQYF
TRBJ1-4 . TRBV19 . TGTGCCAGTAGTAACAGGGAAGAAAAACTGTTTTTT CASSNREEKLFF
TRBJ2-1 TRBD1 TRBV5-1 . TGCGCCAGCAGCACAGGGGACCCCTCCCATGAGCAGTTCTTC CASSTGDPSHEQFF
TRBJ2-1 TRBD2 TRBV6-9 . TGTGCCAGCAGTCCCACCCCCAGACTAGCGGGGGTTCTTACTCCCTCCTACAATGAGCAGTTCTTC CASSPTPRLAGVLTPSYNEQFF